This T cell receptor beta chain was sequenced in a study of cytomegalovirus exposure and HLA in healthy donors. Details on this clone: Its target is not known.

Study findings and constraints: HLA restriction was apparent for most CMV-associated TCR beta chains in a later analysis. Specificity of three CMV-associated chains for CMV antigens was verified in vitro. Equally common other TCR beta chains were less clonally expanded than HLA-associated ones, a later analysis found.

This CDR3 is built from 17 residues. Germline V CDR1 and CDR2: SNHLY, FYNNEI. The V gene lost 10 bases and the J gene lost 0 bases, with 21 bases spanning the gap. Primers: 60 Vbeta forward and 13 Jbeta reverse. Some clones are missing from TCRdb's copy, which holds only in-frame ones; the method was immunoSEQ multiplex PCR. Of roughly 200,000 clones in the sample, over 70% were seen once. At sampling all donors were nominally healthy, likely with unrecorded immune exposures. The V gene is TRBV2, the J gene TRBJ1-4, with TRBD1 as a possible D gene (6 bases). The receptor was isolated from a woman aged 55-69 years in good health and CMV-seropositive. Source material: PBMCs. The CDR3 nucleotides are TGTGCCATTAACAGTCTCAGGGAGGGGGCAACTAATGAAAAACTGTTTTTT. This sequence encodes CAINSLREGATNEKLFF.